This passage covers 19 T cell receptor beta chains from one sample sequenced in a study of blood T cell repertoires in COVID-19. Data came from immunoSEQ multiplex PCR; TCRdb stores just in-frame clones and leaves some out. The sample shows more than 200,000 clones, approximately 90% of them seen only once. Sample: peripheral blood. All receptors come from a man aged 25-45 years with COVID-19, enrolled during active disease.

The chain combines TRBV21-1 with TRBJ1-5; TRBD1 is the table's D call, not checked against the DNA. TRBV21-1 is listed as a pseudogene. CDR3 size: 18 residues. The CDR3 reads CASSMNFGAKKPHPPQHF. In DNA form, the CDR3 reads TGTGCCAGCAGCATGAATTTTGGGGCGAAGAAGCCCCATCCGCCCCAGCATTTT.

The chain combines TRBV19 with TRBJ2-1; TRBD2 matches 10 bases. Germline V gives CDR1 LNHDA, CDR2 SQIVND (reference sequence). The CDR3 is made up of 14 amino acids. V lost 7 bases and J lost 7; bases outside the gene matches: 7. The CDR3 DNA reads TGTGCCAGTAAAGGGACTAGCGCACGGAATGAGCAGTTCTTC. Amino acid sequence: CASKGTSARNEQFF.

The chain links TRBV7-3 to TRBJ1-1; the D gene is possibly TRBD1 (5 bases). CDR3 length equals 15 residues. Trimming pared 5 bases from V and 2 bases from J, leaving 15 bases between. Germline CDR1 SGHTA, CDR2 FQGTGA. The CDR3, as DNA: TGTGCCAGCAGCCGCTCCAGGGAAGCAAACACTGAAGCTTTCTTT. Its translation: CASSRSREANTEAFF.

The chain carries TRBV7-2 and TRBJ1-3; tentative D call: TRBD1 (5 bases). This CDR3 has 18 amino acids. The germline gives CDR1 SGHTA, CDR2 FQGNSA. V was trimmed by 2 bases and J by 7 bases, leaving 24 bases between them. CDR3 nucleotide sequence: TGTGCCAGCAGCTTACGACCAGGGCAATTCTCCAGCGGGAACACCATATATTTT. The encoded protein is CASSLRPGQFSSGNTIYF.

The chain couples TRBV19 to TRBJ1-2; 11 bases are a match to TRBD1. Trimming took 1 base from V and 4 from J; bases not matched to a gene: 5. The CDR3 loop spans 16 amino acids. Germline-derived CDR1 and CDR2 are LNHDA and SQIVND (reference sequence). CDR3 coding DNA: TGTGCCAGTAGTATAGCCCGGACAGGGGGCAGCTATGGCTACACCTTC. Amino acids: CASSIARTGGSYGYTF.

This chain links TRBV30 with TRBJ2-7; 9 bases line up with TRBD1. V was clipped by 7 bases and J by 4 bases; unmatched bases: 8. The CDR3 consists of 13 residues. The germline gives CDR1 GTSNPN, CDR2 SVGIG (reference sequence). The chain's CDR3 is CASTGTGSYEQYF. The CDR3 DNA is TGTGCCTCGACTGGGACAGGGAGTTACGAGCAGTACTTC.

In this sample, this clone turned up once. The J gene is TRBJ2-7, the V gene TRBV11-2; TRBD2 is a possible D gene (6 bases). Germline V gives CDR1 SGHAT, CDR2 FQNNGV. CDR3 size: 16 residues. V gave up 4 bases and J gave up 6 bases, with 22 bases separating them. The CDR3 sequence: CASSSIWQVTSGEQYF. CDR3 coding DNA: TGTGCCAGCAGCTCGATTTGGCAGGTGACTAGTGGCGAGCAGTACTTC.

The chain has TRBV6-5 and TRBJ1-1, with no clear D. Germline CDR1 is MNHEY and CDR2 is SVGAGI. The CDR3 has 14 residues. V was cut by 6 bases and J by 1 base, with 12 bases left in between. The CDR3 sequence is CASRGYRENTEAFF. The DNA for the CDR3 is TGTGCCAGCAGGGGGTATCGGGAGAACACTGAAGCTTTCTTT.

This clone was observed a single time. CDR3 DNA: TGTGCCAGTAGTATGTCTGGGGCGCGGGACTACGAGCAGTACTTC. It specifies CASSMSGARDYEQYF. The chain combines TRBV19 with TRBJ2-7, with a possible D match to TRBD2 (6 bases). The V gene lost 3 bases and the J gene lost 3 bases, with 15 bases spanning the gap. Germline V gene data show CDR1 as LNHDA and CDR2 as SQIVND (reference sequence). This CDR3 has 15 amino acids.

DNA of the CDR3: TGTGCCAGCAGCTCCTTAGCCGGGTGGTCCTACGAGCAGTACTTC. Protein product: CASSSLAGWSYEQYF. This rearrangement joins TRBV3-1 (or the pseudogene TRBV3-2) to TRBJ2-7; the D is unclear. Germline lookup yields CDR1 LGHDT and CDR2 YNNKEL (reference sequence). CDR3 size: 15 residues. The V end was cut by 5 bases, the J end by 1 base, with 15 bases between.

This sequence joins TRBV4-3 and TRBJ1-1; no clear D. The CDR3 consists of 15 residues. Germline CDR1 reads LGHNA; CDR2 reads YSLEER. The germline V and J ends were trimmed by 0 bases and 1 base, with 9 bases remaining between them. DNA of the CDR3: TGCGCCAGCAGCCAAGAAGCCAACAGGAACACTGAAGCTTTCTTT. This sequence encodes CASSQEANRNTEAFF.

The CDR3: CASSLSSGGWTEAFF. In DNA form, the CDR3 reads TGTGCCAGCAGTTTATCGTCAGGGGGCTGGACTGAAGCTTTCTTT. V is TRBV27 and J is TRBJ1-1; 8 bases fit TRBD1. CDR3 length: 15 residues. J lost 5 bases, V lost 0 bases, and 5 bases had no gene match. Germline V gene data show CDR1 as MNHEY and CDR2 as SMNVEV (reference sequence).

The chain couples TRBV9 to TRBJ2-1; 8 bases match TRBD2. This CDR3 comprises 14 residues. V dropped 4 bases and J dropped 7; count of bases not matched to a gene: 7. Germline CDR1 reads SGDLS; CDR2 reads YYNGEE. The CDR3 protein is CASSSRTGGNEQFF. The CDR3 DNA reads TGTGCCAGCAGCTCACGGACGGGGGGGAATGAGCAGTTCTTC.

The DNA for the CDR3 is TGTGCCAGCAGTCCCTCGACAGGGGGGCTCACCTACGAGCAGTACTTC. Translated: CASSPSTGGLTYEQYF. The gene calls are TRBV27 and TRBJ2-7; 9 bases match TRBD1. Germline values: CDR1 MNHEY, CDR2 SMNVEV (reference sequence). The trim removed 5 bases at V and 2 bases at J, leaving 10 bases unmatched. CDR3 length: 16 residues.

The rearrangement uses TRBV7-8 and TRBJ2-1; 16 bases are shared with TRBD2. Germline CDR1 and CDR2: SGHVS and FQNEAQ. The CDR3 covers 18 residues. After removal of 4 bases from V and 2 bases from J, the junction contained 5 bases not matched to a gene. CDR3 amino acids: CASSSGLAGGGPYNEQFF. CDR3 DNA: TGTGCCAGCAGCTCGGGACTAGCGGGAGGGGGGCCCTACAATGAGCAGTTCTTC.

This chain uses TRBV9 with TRBJ2-1; D may be TRBD1 (5 bases). V shed 0 bases and J shed 1 base, with 8 bases lying between them. Germline V gives CDR1 SGDLS, CDR2 YYNGEE. The CDR3 loop spans 15 amino acids. CDR3 loop: CASSVARGSYNEQFF. The CDR3 nucleotides are TGTGCCAGCAGCGTAGCTAGGGGATCCTACAATGAGCAGTTCTTC. Full variable domain (rest looked up from reference TRBV9 and TRBJ2-1): DSGVTQTPKHLITATGQRVTLRCSPRSGDLSVYWYQQSLDQGLQFLIQYYNGEERAKGNILERFSAQQFPDLHSELNLSSLELGDSALYFCASSVARGSYNEQFFGPGTRLTVL.

The J gene is TRBJ2-5, the V gene TRBV11-3, with a tentative D call TRBD1 (5 bases). The V gene's germline CDR1 is SGHNT and CDR2 YENEEA. V lost 2 bases, J lost 4 bases, and 20 bases lay in between. The CDR3 loop spans 17 amino acids. The DNA of the CDR3 is TGTGCCAGCAGCTTAACCCAAGGGGCCATAGGTAGAGAGACCCAGTACTTC. It yields the protein CASSLTQGAIGRETQYF.

CDR3 loop: CASRTDRTSNQPQHF. The CDR3 nucleotides are TGCGCCAGCAGAACTGACAGGACCAGCAATCAGCCCCAGCATTTT. The chain has TRBV5-1 and TRBJ1-5, with D possibly matching TRBD1 (6 bases). From germline, CDR1 is SGHRS and CDR2 YFSETQ. Trimming removed 5 bases at V and 1 base at J, with 13 bases between. The CDR3 covers 15 residues.

CDR3 protein: CASSPSGADTQYF. CDR3 nucleotides: TGTGCCAGCAGCCCCTCAGGTGCAGATACGCAGTATTTT. This chain joins TRBV11-3 and TRBJ2-3; D call uncertain. The CDR3 sequence is 13 residues long. The germline V gene has CDR1 SGHNT and CDR2 YENEEA. The V gene lost 5 bases and the J gene lost 4 bases, with 10 bases spanning the gap.